Following are 19 T cell receptor beta chains from one sample sequenced in a study of preoperative IRX-2 immunotherapy in early breast cancer (dated by TCRdb to between 2018 and 2021). This specimen's treatment or condition label, interpreted: preoperative locoregional IRX-2 cytokine immunotherapy. Library construction relied on the immunoSEQ multiplex PCR assay. TCRdb limited this immuneACCESS table to in-frame rearrangements with V and J called. A share of clones is missing; checked studies link under half to unresolved V genes, and the rest is unexplained. In this sample the table shows 40,000 to 50,000 clones, approximately 80% of which occur a single time. More than 0.9% of the sample is in the top ten clones. Sequenced here: tumor tissue, sampled after IRX-2 immunotherapy. These receptors all stem from a human donor with breast cancer.

The CDR3 protein is CSVGGQLFRGPDNEQFF. The CDR3 nucleotides are TGCAGCGTTGGTGGGCAACTGTTCAGGGGGCCTGACAATGAGCAGTTCTTC. This chain links TRBV29-1 with TRBJ2-1, with 8 bases that match TRBD1. The J segment lost 5 bases and the V segment lost 4 bases, leaving 16 bases of the junction unmatched. The germline V gene has CDR1 SQVTM and CDR2 ANQGSEA. This CDR3 has 17 amino acids.

The chain has TRBV19 and TRBJ2-1; 9 bases map to TRBD2. The CDR3 runs to 18 residues. Per the germline V gene, CDR1 is LNHDA and CDR2 is SQIVND (reference sequence). V was pared by 3 bases and J by 4 bases, with 13 bases of the junction left unmatched. CDR3 bases: TGTGCCAGTAGTATTCGCGCTAGCGGGATTTTCAGATACAATGAGCAGTTCTTC. Translated, it gives CASSIRASGIFRYNEQFF.

This clone occurred a few times. This chain connects TRBV11-3 to TRBJ2-5; TRBD1 agrees at 7 bases. Germline CDR1 reads SGHNT; CDR2 reads YENEEA. The CDR3 has 14 amino acids. V trimming: 4 bases; J trimming: 2 bases; junction bases outside the gene matches: 4. CDR3 amino acids: CASSYTGVQETQYF. CDR3 DNA: TGTGCCAGCAGCTATACAGGGGTGCAAGAGACCCAGTACTTC.

This clone is a singleton in its sample. The rearrangement uses TRBV5-1 and TRBJ1-4; the match to TRBD1 covers 8 bases. Germline loops: CDR1 SGHRS, CDR2 YFSETQ. This CDR3 comprises 16 residues. Trimming took 5 bases from V and 5 from J; bases not matched to a gene: 11. CDR3 protein: CASRALRQGSNEKLFF. The DNA for the CDR3 is TGCGCCAGCAGGGCCCTTCGACAGGGGTCGAATGAAAAACTGTTTTTT.

This clone was counted a few times. The chain carries TRBV5-1 and TRBJ2-1, with TRBD1 matching 7 bases. J gave up 6 bases and V 7 bases, and 13 bases lay outside the gene matches. The germline gives CDR1 SGHRS, CDR2 YFSETQ. The CDR3 length is 15 residues. This CDR3 is CASGPGQAMPNEQFF. CDR3 DNA sequence: TGCGCCAGCGGTCCCGGACAGGCCATGCCCAATGAGCAGTTCTTC. The full variable domain, with the rest looked up from reference TRBV5-1 and TRBJ2-1, is KAGVTQTPRYLIKTRGQQVTLSCSPISGHRSVSWYQQTPGQGLQFLFEYFSETQRNKGNFPGRFSGRQFSNSRSEMNVSTLELGDSALYLCASGPGQAMPNEQFFGPGTRLTVL.

This chain uses TRBV18 with TRBJ1-5; the D is unclear. Trimming removed 1 base from V and 3 bases from J, with 7 bases in between. CDR3 length: 14 amino acids. Germline values: CDR1 KGHSH, CDR2 LQKENI. The CDR3 here is CASSPQGDNQPQHF. The CDR3 DNA reads TGTGCCAGCTCACCACAGGGAGACAATCAGCCCCAGCATTTT. Combining the CDR3 with reference TRBV18 and TRBJ1-5 gives the whole variable domain NAGVMQNPRHLVRRRGQEARLRCSPMKGHSHVYWYRQLPEEGLKFMVYLQKENIIDESGMPKERFSAEFPKEGPSILRIQQVVRGDSAAYFCASSPQGDNQPQHFGDGTRLSIL.

This chain joins TRBV2 and TRBJ1-3; 7 nucleotides agree with TRBD1. The CDR3 has 15 residues. Germline V gives CDR1 SNHLY, CDR2 FYNNEI. The V gene end was trimmed by 6 bases and the J gene end by 0 bases; junction bases not matched to a gene: 5. CDR3 in DNA: TGTGCCAGCAGAAACAGGGGATTCTCTGGAAACACCATATATTTT. Its translation: CASRNRGFSGNTIYF.

The chain employs TRBV5-1 and TRBJ2-3, with 10 bases matching TRBD2. This CDR3 region has 17 residues. With V trimmed by 1 base and J by 2 bases, 7 bases remained unmatched. The germline gives CDR1 SGHRS, CDR2 YFSETQ. The CDR3 DNA reads as TGCGCCAGCAGCTTGTCTAGCGGGAGAGGGGACACAGATACGCAGTATTTT. Its translation is CASSLSSGRGDTDTQYF.

This chain joins TRBV19 and TRBJ2-7, with D unclear. The CDR3 runs 12 residues. Germline assignment: CDR1 LNHDA and CDR2 SQIVND (reference sequence). The V gene lost 6 bases and the J gene lost 7 bases, with 13 bases spanning the gap. The CDR3 loop is CASRNPIGEQYF. The CDR3 DNA sequence: TGTGCCAGTAGGAATCCGATCGGGGAGCAGTACTTC.

This chain uses TRBV11-3 with TRBJ2-1; 8 positions match TRBD2. CDR1 and CDR2 (germline): SGHNT, YENEEA. Germline trimming cut 7 bases from V and 7 bases from J; bases unmatched to any gene: 18. The CDR3 is 17 amino acids. The DNA of the CDR3 is TGTGCCAGCACCCCAAACCTCGGATTAGCGGGATCGAATGAGCAGTTCTTC. This sequence encodes CASTPNLGLAGSNEQFF. The full variable domain, rest sourced from reference TRBV11-3 and TRBJ2-1, is EAGVVQSPRYKIIEKKQPVAFWCNPISGHNTLYWYLQNLGQGPELLIRYENEEAVDDSQLPKDRFSAERLKGVDSTLKIQPAELGDSAVYLCASTPNLGLAGSNEQFFGPGTRLTVL.

V usage is TRBV19 and J usage is TRBJ1-1; D uncertain. Germline-derived CDR1 and CDR2 are LNHDA and SQIVND (reference sequence). This CDR3 spans 12 amino acids. V was cut by 0 bases and J by 7 bases, with 6 bases left in between. CDR3 sequence (DNA): TGTGCCAGTAGTATAGAAGCAGGTGAAGCTTTCTTT. Translated: CASSIEAGEAFF.

The chain joins TRBV11-3 to TRBJ2-5, with 10 positions matching TRBD1. From germline, CDR1 is SGHNT and CDR2 YENEEA. CDR3 length: 16 amino acids. The V gene end was trimmed by 5 bases and the J gene end by 3 bases; junction bases not matched to a gene: 9. CDR3 amino acids: CASSHYLTGGEETQYF. The CDR3 DNA follows: TGTGCCAGCAGCCATTACCTGACAGGGGGCGAAGAGACCCAGTACTTC. Looking up the rest from reference TRBV11-3 and TRBJ2-5 gives the full variable domain: EAGVVQSPRYKIIEKKQPVAFWCNPISGHNTLYWYLQNLGQGPELLIRYENEEAVDDSQLPKDRFSAERLKGVDSTLKIQPAELGDSAVYLCASSHYLTGGEETQYFGPGTRLLVL.

V and J are TRBV28 and TRBJ2-1, with 11 bases that match TRBD2. The CDR3 runs to 16 residues. Germline V gives CDR1 MDHEN, CDR2 SYDVKM. V was clipped by 4 bases and J by 4 bases; unmatched bases: 6. The CDR3 spells CASSWRLAGGYNEQFF. CDR3 bases: TGTGCCAGCAGTTGGAGGCTAGCGGGAGGTTACAATGAGCAGTTCTTC.

This chain connects TRBV18 to TRBJ1-2, with 11 positions matching TRBD1. Germline CDR1 and CDR2: KGHSH and LQKENI. Trimming at V came to 2 bases and at J to 4 bases, leaving 12 bases not matched to a gene. This CDR3 has 18 amino acids. CDR3 loop: CASSPTGTGGRGVYGYTF. DNA of the CDR3: TGTGCCAGCTCACCAACCGGGACAGGGGGTCGGGGCGTCTATGGCTACACCTTC.

J is TRBJ2-2 and V is TRBV19, with D unclear. Germline V gives CDR1 LNHDA, CDR2 SQIVND (reference sequence). This CDR3 spans 14 amino acids. V lost 7 bases and J 0 bases, leaving 9 bases between the germline ends. The CDR3 sequence is CASNVGANTGELFF. The CDR3 DNA is TGTGCCAGTAACGTTGGGGCGAACACCGGGGAGCTGTTTTTT.

V is TRBV5-1 and J is TRBJ2-1; D uncertain. CDR1 and CDR2 (germline): SGHRS, YFSETQ. Trimming stripped 4 bases from V and 5 bases from J, with 13 bases between. CDR3 length: 14 residues. CDR3 in DNA: TGCGCCAGCAGCGTTAAGGGAATCGACAATGAGCAGTTCTTC. Translation: CASSVKGIDNEQFF.

The chain is built from TRBV6-4 and TRBJ2-7; TRBD2 matches at 9 bases. V shed 5 bases and J 3 bases; nucleotides not matched to a gene: 8. There are 15 residues in the CDR3. CDR1 MRHNA and CDR2 SNTAGT come from the germline V gene. CDR3 sequence (DNA): TGTGCCAGCAGTTACGGTGCGGGGGGGCTCTACGAGCAGTACTTC. Its translation is CASSYGAGGLYEQYF.

The chain couples TRBV18 to TRBJ1-5, with D possibly TRBD1 on 5 matching bases. V was clipped by 3 bases and J by 1 base, with 7 bases between them. The CDR3 runs to 14 residues. Germline CDR1 is KGHSH and CDR2 is LQKENI. CDR3 sequence (DNA): TGTGCCAGCTCACCTCCAGGGAGCAATCAGCCCCAGCATTTT. As protein: CASSPPGSNQPQHF.

The chain joins TRBV18 to TRBJ2-1; TRBD2 matches 14 bases. The CDR3 is made up of 18 amino acids. The V segment lost 1 base and the J segment 6 bases; nucleotides outside the gene matches: 8. Germline V CDR1 and CDR2: KGHSH, LQKENI. The CDR3 DNA reads TGTGCCAGCTCACCACTTCAGTCCGGGACTAGCGGGAGCAATGAGCAGTTCTTC. Its protein product is CASSPLQSGTSGSNEQFF.